This T cell receptor beta chain was sequenced for a study of shared clonotypes between healthy human individuals. General study results and limits: Some naive CD4 clonotypes, approximately 4.5%, turned up in common across a handful of donors.

This CDR3 has 15 amino acids. Trimming cost V 0 bases and J 7 bases, with 14 bases left between them. Germline-derived CDR1 and CDR2 are SGHTS and YDEGEE. Profiling relied on immunoSEQ multiplex PCR, and the TCRdb table lists in-frame clones only, not all of them. The sample has approximately 1,500,000 clones, 95% to 99% seen once. As concerns this clone: The antigen is unknown.

The clonotype was recovered from a man between 25 and 39 years old in good health. V usage is TRBV5-8 and J usage is TRBJ1-5; D might be TRBD1 (6 bases). Sequenced sample: naive CD4+ T cells sorted from blood. Subset meaning: CD45RA+ positively selected. The CDR3 nucleotides read TGTGCCAGCAGCTTGGCAGGGGAGGACGGCCAGCCCCAGCATTTT. Translation gives CASSLAGEDGQPQHF.